The clone carrying this TCR beta chain has a handful of counts. Original data processing: Counts of nucleated cells, estimated from reference gene primer amplification, were obtained. Assay: immunoSEQ multiplex PCR; the TCRdb copy retains only in-frame clones and omits some. The V and J calls and clone size come from that table; D and trimming were worked out from the DNA. The repertoire holds 200,000 or so clones, 82% seen once, with 6.5% to 8.5% in the top ten. These data belong to a study of blood T cell repertoires in COVID-19. Study-wide background: The samples span acute and convalescent COVID-19 from the United States, Italy and Spain. In each case, the material was cDNA or gDNA derived from T cells, B-cell-depleted T cells, or PBMCs.

CDR1 is SGHRS, CDR2 YFSETQ, per germline. Trimming cost V 4 bases and J 6 bases; bases outside gene matches: 6. The CDR3 sequence is 14 residues long. This receptor was obtained from a human donor with acute or convalescent COVID-19. The donor label of this sample is uncertain. The chain joins TRBV5-1 to TRBJ2-1, with 8 nucleotides matching TRBD1. Sequences were obtained from peripheral blood. The CDR3 DNA is TGCGCCAGCAGCCTAGGGACAGGTCTCAATGAGCAGTTCTTC. Its protein product is CASSLGTGLNEQFF.